This T cell receptor (beta chain) was identified in a study of OX40 agonist ivuxolimab in advanced cancers. TCRdb keeps only in-frame clones here, not all; method: immunoSEQ multiplex PCR. Among approximately 45,000 clones, just under 95% were seen once, and the ten largest hold about 11%. Looked up from germline, CDR1 is SGHDN and CDR2 is FVKESK. CDR3 length: 15 amino acids. With 2 bases removed from V and 1 base from J, the gap between germline ends came to 9 bases. The sample here was CD4+ or CD8+ T cells sorted from blood, taken in a trial of the OX40 agonist ivuxolimab. The J gene is TRBJ2-1, the V gene TRBV14; the D is unclear. This receptor was taken from an adult with an advanced solid tumor such as melanoma, head and neck, liver or kidney cancer. In nucleotides, the CDR3 is TGTGCCAGCAGCCAATGGGTAGGGTCCTACAATGAGCAGTTCTTC. Its protein product is CASSQWVGSYNEQFF.